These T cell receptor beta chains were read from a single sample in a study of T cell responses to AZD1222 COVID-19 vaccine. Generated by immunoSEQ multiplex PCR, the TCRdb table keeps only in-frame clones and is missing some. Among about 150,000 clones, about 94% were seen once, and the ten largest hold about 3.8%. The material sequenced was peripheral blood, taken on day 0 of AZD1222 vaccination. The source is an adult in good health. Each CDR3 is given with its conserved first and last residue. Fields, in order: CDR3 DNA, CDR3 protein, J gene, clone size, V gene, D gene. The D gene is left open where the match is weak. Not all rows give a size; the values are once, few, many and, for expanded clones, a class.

TGTGCCAGCAGTTACGGGACAGGGCAGCCCCAGCATTTT,CASSYGTGQPQHF,TRBJ1-5,once,TRBV27,TRBD1
TGTGCCAGCAGCCCGGATCGGGAGACCCAGTACTTC,CASSPDRETQYF,TRBJ2-5,-,TRBV7-9,-
TGTGCCAGCAGCTTGGGACAGGGCGGTCAGCCCCAGCATTTT,CASSLGQGGQPQHF,TRBJ1-5,-,TRBV7-6,TRBD1
TGTGCCAGCAGTTATCTAAGGGGATCCAATGAAAAACTGTTTTTT,CASSYLRGSNEKLFF,TRBJ1-4,-,TRBV6-6,-
TGCGCCAGCAGCCAAGGAGGGACAGGGACATACGAGCAGTACTTC,CASSQGGTGTYEQYF,TRBJ2-7,-,TRBV4-3,TRBD1
TGTGCCAGCAGCACTGACAGGGATCACCAGCCCCAGCATTTT,CASSTDRDHQPQHF,TRBJ1-5,-,TRBV7-9,TRBD1
TGCGCCAGCAGCCTCTCCGGGACAGCTATCCAAGAGACCCAGTACTTC,CASSLSGTAIQETQYF,TRBJ2-5,few,TRBV10-1,TRBD1
TGTGCCTGGAGCGGGGGTGGACTGCTCGGGGATCAGCCCCAGCATTTT,CAWSGGGLLGDQPQHF,TRBJ1-5,-,TRBV30,-
TGTGCCAGCAGGCGTCCGGGTGTCACAGATACGCAGTATTTT,CASRRPGVTDTQYF,TRBJ2-3,-,TRBV5-4,-
TGTGCCAGCAGCTTAGTGAGAGCGACCCAAGAGACCCAGTACTTC,CASSLVRATQETQYF,TRBJ2-5,-,TRBV7-2,-
TGTGCCAGCAGCCTCCAAGACAGGGGGGGCGCTTTCTTT,CASSLQDRGGAFF,TRBJ1-1,-,TRBV3-1/TRBV3-2,TRBD1
TGTGCCAGCAGCCAAATCCTACAGGGAACTAATGAAAAACTGTTTTTT,CASSQILQGTNEKLFF,TRBJ1-4,-,TRBV4-2,-
TGCGCCAGCAGCCCAGGACTCACGACACAAGAGACCCAGTACTTC,CASSPGLTTQETQYF,TRBJ2-5,-,TRBV5-1,-
TGTGCCAGCACTGCCGGGGTCCCCTCTGGGGCCAACGTCCTGACTTTC,CASTAGVPSGANVLTF,TRBJ2-6,-,TRBV18,-
TGCGCCAGCAGCCCCCTCGGACAGGGGCCCTACGAGCAGTACTTC,CASSPLGQGPYEQYF,TRBJ2-7,-,TRBV5-1,TRBD1
TGTGCCAGCAGCGCCGGACAGATCCCTAATTCACCCCTCCACTTT,CASSAGQIPNSPLHF,TRBJ1-6,-,TRBV7-2,-
TGCGCCAGCAGCCCCCGGACGGGCCTCAACAATGAGCAGTTCTTC,CASSPRTGLNNEQFF,TRBJ2-1,-,TRBV4-3,-
TGTGCCACCAGCGGGAGGGGCAATCAGCCCCAGCATTTT,CATSGRGNQPQHF,TRBJ1-5,-,TRBV24-1,-
TGCGCCAGCAGCTTACCGGGACCTCAGTTCTTC,CASSLPGPQFF,TRBJ2-1,-,TRBV5-1,-
TGTGCCAGCAGCCCCGGTCGGATCCAAGAGACCCAGTACTTC,CASSPGRIQETQYF,TRBJ2-5,-,TRBV7-2,-
TGTGCCAGCAGCCAGCAGCACGGGGTGGGGACTGAAGCTTTCTTT,CASSQQHGVGTEAFF,TRBJ1-1,-,TRBV7-2,-
TGTGCCAGCAGTGTAGGGACAGGGAGATACGAGCAGTACTTC,CASSVGTGRYEQYF,TRBJ2-7,-,TRBV28,TRBD1